This T cell receptor (beta chain) was captured by sequencing in a study of cytomegalovirus exposure and HLA in healthy donors. Across the study: Caucasian-associated ancestry cluster membership applied to about 80% of about 370 genotyped donors.

The V gene lost 0 bases and the J gene lost 3 bases, with 6 bases spanning the gap. The CDR3 spans 13 residues. Germline V CDR1 and CDR2: SGHNT, YYREEE (reference sequence). The PCR employed 60 Vbeta primers together with 13 Jbeta primers. TCRdb keeps only in-frame clones here, not all; method: immunoSEQ multiplex PCR. The sample yields about 140,000 clones, of which the top ten take up about 0.96%. The chain carries TRBV5-4 and TRBJ1-2; D gene unclear. This TCR was recovered from a male donor in good health and CMV-seronegative. The sample taken for sequencing was PBMCs. CDR3 in DNA: TGTGCCAGCAGCTTGGACAGTTACTATGGCTACACCTTC. It specifies CASSLDSYYGYTF. Full variable domain (missing parts from reference TRBV5-4 and TRBJ1-2): ETGVTQSPTHLIKTRGQQVTLRCSSQSGHNTVSWYQQALGQGPQFIFQYYREEENGRGNFPPRFSGLQFPNYSSELNVNALELDDSALYLCASSLDSYYGYTFGSGTRLTVV.